Each of the 5 T cell receptor beta chains below was sequenced from the same sample in a study of cytomegalovirus exposure and HLA in healthy donors (dated by TCRdb to the late 2010s). The method was the immunoSEQ multiplex PCR assay. For the multiplex PCR, a mixture combining 60 forward primers for TCR Vbeta segments and 13 reverse primers for TCR Jbeta segments was used. The clones in this table, taken by TCRdb from immuneACCESS, are in-frame only. Not every clone is retained; where verified, under half of the shortfall comes from an unresolved V gene, and the cause of the rest is unknown. This sample's table has entries for tens of thousands of clones. The top ten clonotypes cover less than 20% of the sample. The sample was PBMCs. These receptors all come from a man in his forties or fifties in good health and CMV-seropositive.

This rearrangement joins TRBV30 to TRBJ1-3; 8 bases map to TRBD1. The germline CDR1 and CDR2 sequences are GTSNPN and SVGIG (reference sequence). The CDR3 totals 14 residues. V was pared by 6 bases and J by 2 bases, with 6 bases of the junction left unmatched. The CDR3 coding sequence is TGTGCCTGTTCTCAGGGGGCACCTGGAAACACCATATATTTT. Translation: CACSQGAPGNTIYF.

On this clone: One junction end does not reproduce the germline sequence, and a read error may be involved. The chain recombines TRBV7-2 with TRBJ1-5, with a tentative D call TRBD1 (6 bases). Germline values: CDR1 SGHTA, CDR2 FQGNSA. CDR3 size: 15 residues. The CDR3 nucleotides read TGTGCCAGCAGCTTAGCCACGACAGGAAATCAGCTCCAGCATTTT. It yields the protein CASSLATTGNQLQHF.

J is TRBJ1-1 and V is TRBV6-5; D is possibly TRBD1 (5 bases). Germline loops: CDR1 MNHEY, CDR2 SVGAGI. This CDR3 contains 15 residues. The V end was cut by 0 bases, the J end by 4 bases, with 12 bases between. CDR3 sequence (DNA): TGTGCCAGCAGTTACTCGAGGACGACAGCCACTGAAGCTTTCTTT. It is translated as CASSYSRTTATEAFF.

The chain employs TRBV7-9 and TRBJ2-7; the match to TRBD1 covers 11 bases. This CDR3 has 15 amino acids. The V gene's germline CDR1 is SEHNR and CDR2 FQNEAQ (reference sequence). J gave up 3 bases and V 4 bases, and 5 bases lay outside the gene matches. The CDR3 region has the DNA TGTGCCAGCAGCTGGCCGGGACAGGGGGTCTACGAGCAGTACTTC. Translating gives CASSWPGQGVYEQYF.

V gene TRBV9 combines with J gene TRBJ2-2; D is possibly TRBD2 (6 bases). Germline CDR1 reads SGDLS; CDR2 reads YYNGEE. The CDR3 is 14 amino acids. Trimming took 2 bases from V and 6 from J, leaving 11 bases between them. The CDR3 spells CASSVGLSPGELFF. The CDR3 DNA reads TGTGCCAGCAGCGTGGGACTTAGCCCCGGGGAGCTGTTTTTT.